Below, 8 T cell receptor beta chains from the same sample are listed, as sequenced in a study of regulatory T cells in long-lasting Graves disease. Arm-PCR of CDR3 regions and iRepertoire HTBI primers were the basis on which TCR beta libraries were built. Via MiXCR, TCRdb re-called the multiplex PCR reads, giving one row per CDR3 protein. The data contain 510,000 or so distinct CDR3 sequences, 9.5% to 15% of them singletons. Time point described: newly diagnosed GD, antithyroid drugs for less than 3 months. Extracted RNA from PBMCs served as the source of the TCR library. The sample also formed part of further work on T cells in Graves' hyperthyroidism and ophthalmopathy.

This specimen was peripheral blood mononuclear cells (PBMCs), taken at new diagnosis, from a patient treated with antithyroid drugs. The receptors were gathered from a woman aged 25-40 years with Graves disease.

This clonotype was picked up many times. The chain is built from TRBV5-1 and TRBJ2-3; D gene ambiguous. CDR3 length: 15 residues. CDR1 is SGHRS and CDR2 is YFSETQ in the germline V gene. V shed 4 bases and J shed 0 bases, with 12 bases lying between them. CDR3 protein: CASSPDPSSTDTQYF. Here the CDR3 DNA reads TGCGCCAGCAGCCCAGACCCCTCTAGCACAGATACGCAGTATTTT.

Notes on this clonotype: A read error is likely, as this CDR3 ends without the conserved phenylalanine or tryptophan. The CDR3: CASSQSDRGTEAFV. The CDR3 bases are TGCGCCAGCTCGCAGAGTGATCGTGGGACTGAAGCTTTCGTT. This sequence joins TRBV18 and TRBJ1-1; no clear D. The CDR3 is 14 amino acids. Per germline, CDR1 KGHSH and CDR2 LQKENI.

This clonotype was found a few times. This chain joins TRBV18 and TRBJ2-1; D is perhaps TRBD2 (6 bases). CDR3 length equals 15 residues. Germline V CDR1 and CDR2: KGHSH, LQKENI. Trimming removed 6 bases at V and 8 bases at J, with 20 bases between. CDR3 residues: CASSPKTSRNDEQFF. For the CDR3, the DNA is TGTGCCAGCTCCCCAAAGACTAGTCGGAATGATGAGCAGTTCTTC.

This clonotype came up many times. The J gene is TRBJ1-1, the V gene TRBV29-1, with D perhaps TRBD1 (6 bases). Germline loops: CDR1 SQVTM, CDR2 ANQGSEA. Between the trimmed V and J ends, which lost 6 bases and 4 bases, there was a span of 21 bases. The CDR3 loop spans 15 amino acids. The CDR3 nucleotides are TGCAGCGTGGTAGATTTCGGCCGAGGGGGCACTGAAGCTTTCTTT. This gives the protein CSVVDFGRGGTEAFF.

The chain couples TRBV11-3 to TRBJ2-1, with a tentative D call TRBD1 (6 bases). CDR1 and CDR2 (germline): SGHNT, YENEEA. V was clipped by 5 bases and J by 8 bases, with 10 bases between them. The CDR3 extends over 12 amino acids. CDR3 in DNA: TGTGCCAGCAGCGACAGGAGGTATGAGCAGTTCTTC. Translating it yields CASSDRRYEQFF.

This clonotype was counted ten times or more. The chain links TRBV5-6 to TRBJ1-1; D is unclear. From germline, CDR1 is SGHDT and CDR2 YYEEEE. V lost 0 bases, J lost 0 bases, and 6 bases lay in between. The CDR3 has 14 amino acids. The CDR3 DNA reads TGTGCCAGCAGCTTGGGTCTCCTGAACACTGAAGCTTTCTTT. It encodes CASSLGLLNTEAFF.

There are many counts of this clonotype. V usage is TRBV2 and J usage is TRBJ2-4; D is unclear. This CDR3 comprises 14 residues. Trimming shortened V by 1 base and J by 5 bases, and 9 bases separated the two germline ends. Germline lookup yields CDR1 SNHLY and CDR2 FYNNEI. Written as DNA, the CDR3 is TGTGCCAGCAGTGAAGACACATCGGAAAACATTCAGTACTTC. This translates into CASSEDTSENIQYF.

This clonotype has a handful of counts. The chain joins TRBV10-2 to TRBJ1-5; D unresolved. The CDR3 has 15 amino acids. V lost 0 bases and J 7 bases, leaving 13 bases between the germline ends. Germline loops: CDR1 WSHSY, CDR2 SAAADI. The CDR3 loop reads CASSESVGLIQPQHF. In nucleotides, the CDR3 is TGCGCCAGCAGTGAGTCGGTGGGGTTGATCCAGCCCCAGCATTTT.